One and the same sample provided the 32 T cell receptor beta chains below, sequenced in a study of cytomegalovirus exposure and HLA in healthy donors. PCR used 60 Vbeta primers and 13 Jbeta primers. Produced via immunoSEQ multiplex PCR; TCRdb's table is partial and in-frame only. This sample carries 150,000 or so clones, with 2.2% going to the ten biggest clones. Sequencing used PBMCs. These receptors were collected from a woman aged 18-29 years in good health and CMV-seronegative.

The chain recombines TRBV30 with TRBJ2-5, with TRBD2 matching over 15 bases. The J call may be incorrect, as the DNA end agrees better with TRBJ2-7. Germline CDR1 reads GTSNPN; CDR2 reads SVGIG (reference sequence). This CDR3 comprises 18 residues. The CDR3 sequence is CAWSVKGLAGGGLYEQYF. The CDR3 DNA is TGTGCCTGGAGTGTGAAAGGACTAGCGGGAGGGGGCCTCTACGAGCAGTACTTC.

The CDR3 DNA is TGTGCCAGCTCACCAACTGCGGGAGTAGGAGAGACCCAGTACTTC. Its protein is CASSPTAGVGETQYF. V and J are TRBV18 and TRBJ2-5; 7 nucleotides align to TRBD2. The V gene's germline CDR1 is KGHSH and CDR2 LQKENI. CDR3 length equals 15 residues. V shed 2 bases, J shed 4 bases, and the junction held 7 bases outside the gene matches. The whole variable domain, filled in from reference TRBV18 and TRBJ2-5, reads NAGVMQNPRHLVRRRGQEARLRCSPMKGHSHVYWYRQLPEEGLKFMVYLQKENIIDESGMPKERFSAEFPKEGPSILRIQQVVRGDSAAYFCASSPTAGVGETQYFGPGTRLLVL.

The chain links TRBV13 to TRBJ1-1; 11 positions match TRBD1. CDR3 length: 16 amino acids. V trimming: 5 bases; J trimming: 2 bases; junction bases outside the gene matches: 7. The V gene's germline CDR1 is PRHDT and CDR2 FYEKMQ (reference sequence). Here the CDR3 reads CASSLGQGAFNTEAFF. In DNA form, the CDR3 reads TGTGCCAGCAGCCTCGGACAGGGGGCCTTTAACACTGAAGCTTTCTTT.

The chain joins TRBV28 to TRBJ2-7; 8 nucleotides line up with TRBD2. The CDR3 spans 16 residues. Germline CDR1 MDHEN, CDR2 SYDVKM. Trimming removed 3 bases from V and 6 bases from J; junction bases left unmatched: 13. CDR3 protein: CASSFKTGGPHGEQYV. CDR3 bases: TGTGCCAGCAGTTTTAAAACGGGAGGGCCTCATGGCGAGCAGTACGTC.

The CDR3 is CASSTETSGVPDTQYF. CDR3 DNA sequence: TGCGCCAGCAGCACCGAGACTAGCGGGGTCCCGGATACGCAGTATTTT. The chain uses TRBV5-1 and TRBJ2-3, with 11 bases that match TRBD2. J lost 6 bases, V lost 4 bases, and 10 bases had no gene match. There are 16 residues in the CDR3. Germline CDR1 is SGHRS and CDR2 is YFSETQ.

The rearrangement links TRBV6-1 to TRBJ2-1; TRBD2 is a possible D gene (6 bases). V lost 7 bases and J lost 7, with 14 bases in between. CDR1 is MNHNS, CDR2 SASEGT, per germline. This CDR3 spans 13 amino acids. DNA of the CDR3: TGTGCCAGCACTAGGGACTTTATTAATGAGCAGTTCTTC. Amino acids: CASTRDFINEQFF.

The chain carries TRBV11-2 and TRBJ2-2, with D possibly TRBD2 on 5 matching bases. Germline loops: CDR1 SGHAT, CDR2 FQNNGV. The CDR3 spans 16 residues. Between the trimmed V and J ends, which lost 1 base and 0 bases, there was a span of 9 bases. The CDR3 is CASSLVGGTNTGELFF. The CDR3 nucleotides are TGTGCCAGCAGCTTAGTTGGAGGCACGAACACCGGGGAGCTGTTTTTT.

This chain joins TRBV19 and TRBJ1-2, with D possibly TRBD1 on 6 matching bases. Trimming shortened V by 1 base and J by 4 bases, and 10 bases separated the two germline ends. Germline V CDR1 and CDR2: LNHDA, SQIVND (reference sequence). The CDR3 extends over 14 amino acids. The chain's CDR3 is CASSIGGGGYGYTF. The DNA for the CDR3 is TGTGCCAGTAGTATAGGGGGGGGCGGCTATGGCTACACCTTC.

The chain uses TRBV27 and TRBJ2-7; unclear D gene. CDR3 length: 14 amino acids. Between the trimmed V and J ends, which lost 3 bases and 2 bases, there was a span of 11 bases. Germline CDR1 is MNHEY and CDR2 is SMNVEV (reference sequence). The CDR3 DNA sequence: TGTGCCAGCAGTTTGGGTGGGCCCGCCTACGAGCAGTACGTC. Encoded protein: CASSLGGPAYEQYV.

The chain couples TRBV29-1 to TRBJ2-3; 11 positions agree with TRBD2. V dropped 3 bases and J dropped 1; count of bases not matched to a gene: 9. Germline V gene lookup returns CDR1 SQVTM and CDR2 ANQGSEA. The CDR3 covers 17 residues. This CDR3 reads CSVEYLAGGLGTDTQYF. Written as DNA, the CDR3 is TGCAGCGTTGAGTATCTAGCGGGAGGCCTGGGCACAGATACGCAGTATTTT.

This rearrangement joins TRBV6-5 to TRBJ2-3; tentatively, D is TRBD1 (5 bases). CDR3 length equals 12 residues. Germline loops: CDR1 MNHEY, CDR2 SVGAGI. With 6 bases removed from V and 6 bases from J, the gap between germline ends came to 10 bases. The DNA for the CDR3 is TGTGCCAGCAGCACAAGGGGCGATACGCAGTATTTT. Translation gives CASSTRGDTQYF.

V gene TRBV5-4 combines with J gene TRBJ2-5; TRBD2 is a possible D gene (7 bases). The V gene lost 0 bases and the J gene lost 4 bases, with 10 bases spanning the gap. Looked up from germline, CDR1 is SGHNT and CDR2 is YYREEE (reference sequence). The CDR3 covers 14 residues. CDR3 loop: CASSLEGGGETQYF. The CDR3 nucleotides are TGTGCCAGCAGCTTGGAGGGAGGGGGAGAGACCCAGTACTTC.

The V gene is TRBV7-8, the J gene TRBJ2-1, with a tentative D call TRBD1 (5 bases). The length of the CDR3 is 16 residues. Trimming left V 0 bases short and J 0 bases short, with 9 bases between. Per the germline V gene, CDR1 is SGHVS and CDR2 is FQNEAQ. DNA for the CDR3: TGTGCCAGCAGCTTAGCGGGCAGGGCCTCCTACAATGAGCAGTTCTTC. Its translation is CASSLAGRASYNEQFF.

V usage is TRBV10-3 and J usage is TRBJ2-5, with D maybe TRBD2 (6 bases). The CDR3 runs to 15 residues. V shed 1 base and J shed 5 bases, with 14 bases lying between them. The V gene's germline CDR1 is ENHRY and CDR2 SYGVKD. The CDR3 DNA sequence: TGTGCCATCAGTGAGTTGGCGGGAACGGGGGAGACCCAGTACTTC. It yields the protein CAISELAGTGETQYF.

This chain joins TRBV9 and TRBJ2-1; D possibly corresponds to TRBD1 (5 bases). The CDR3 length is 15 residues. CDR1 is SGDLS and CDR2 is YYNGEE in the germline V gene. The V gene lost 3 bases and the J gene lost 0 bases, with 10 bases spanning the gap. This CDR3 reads CASSGQRSSYNEQFF. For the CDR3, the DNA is TGTGCCAGCAGCGGACAGAGAAGCTCCTACAATGAGCAGTTCTTC.

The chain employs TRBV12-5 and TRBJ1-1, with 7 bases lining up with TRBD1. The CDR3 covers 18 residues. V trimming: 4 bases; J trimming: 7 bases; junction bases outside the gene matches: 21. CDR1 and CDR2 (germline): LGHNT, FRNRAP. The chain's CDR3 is CASGSRPDRKSGHNEAFF. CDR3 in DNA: TGTGCTAGTGGTTCTCGACCGGACAGGAAAAGCGGGCACAATGAAGCTTTCTTT.

The CDR3 is CASTRQGANYGYTF. CDR3 DNA: TGTGCCAGCACCCGACAGGGAGCTAACTATGGCTACACCTTC. V is TRBV6-5 and J is TRBJ1-2, with 7 bases matching TRBD1. Losses at the gene ends were 7 bases for V and 0 bases for J; bases not matched to a gene: 5. The V gene's germline CDR1 is MNHEY and CDR2 SVGAGI. This CDR3 has 14 residues.

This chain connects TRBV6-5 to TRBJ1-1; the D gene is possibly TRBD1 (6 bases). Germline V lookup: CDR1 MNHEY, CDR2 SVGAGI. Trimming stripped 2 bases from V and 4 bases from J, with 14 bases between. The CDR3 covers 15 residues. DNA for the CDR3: TGTGCCAGCAGTTACGGGGGCAGGGTGGTCACTGAAGCTTTCTTT. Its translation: CASSYGGRVVTEAFF.

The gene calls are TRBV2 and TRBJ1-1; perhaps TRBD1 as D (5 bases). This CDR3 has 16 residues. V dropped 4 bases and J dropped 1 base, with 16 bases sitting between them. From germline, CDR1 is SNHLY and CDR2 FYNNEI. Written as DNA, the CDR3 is TGTGCCAGCAGTGCCGGGGGGTCAGTCCGGAACACTGAAGCTTTCTTT. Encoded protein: CASSAGGSVRNTEAFF.

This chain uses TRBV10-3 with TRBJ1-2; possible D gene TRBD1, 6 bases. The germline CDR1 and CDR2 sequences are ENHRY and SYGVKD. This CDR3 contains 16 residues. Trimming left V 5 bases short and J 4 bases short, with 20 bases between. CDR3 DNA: TGTGCCATCAGTAGGGGGGGAACAGGTGTCTCCTATGGCTACACCTTC. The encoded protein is CAISRGGTGVSYGYTF.

CDR3 nucleotides: TGTGCCACCAGCAGAGATCTTTACCTTTTGGAGCAGTACGTC. This gives the protein CATSRDLYLLEQYV. The gene calls are TRBV15 and TRBJ2-7; D remains unclear. From germline, CDR1 is LNHNV and CDR2 YYDKDF (reference sequence). The CDR3 is 14 amino acids. The germline V and J ends were trimmed by 0 bases and 7 bases, with 13 bases remaining between them.

CDR3 amino acids: CASSERLLDTGELFF. The CDR3 DNA reads as TGTGCCAGCAGTGAACGTCTACTAGACACCGGGGAGCTGTTTTTT. The V and J genes are TRBV2 and TRBJ2-2; D may be TRBD2 (5 bases). Germline assignment: CDR1 SNHLY and CDR2 FYNNEI. The CDR3 has 15 residues. Trimming took 2 bases from V and 3 from J, leaving 10 bases between them.

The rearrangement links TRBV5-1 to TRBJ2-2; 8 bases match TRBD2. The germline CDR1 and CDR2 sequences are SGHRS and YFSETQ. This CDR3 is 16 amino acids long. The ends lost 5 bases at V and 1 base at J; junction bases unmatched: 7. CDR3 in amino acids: CASRARSGGNTGELFF. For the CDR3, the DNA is TGCGCCAGCAGGGCTAGGAGCGGGGGGAACACCGGGGAGCTGTTTTTT.

CDR3 nucleotide sequence: TGTGCCAGCAGCCCAGGGACAGATACGCAGTATTTT. Its translation is CASSPGTDTQYF. This sequence joins TRBV7-6 and TRBJ2-3; perhaps TRBD1 as D (5 bases). Per the germline V gene, CDR1 is SGHVS and CDR2 is FNYEAQ. The CDR3 has 12 residues. The V end lost 5 bases, the J end lost 3 bases, and 6 bases lay between the germline ends.

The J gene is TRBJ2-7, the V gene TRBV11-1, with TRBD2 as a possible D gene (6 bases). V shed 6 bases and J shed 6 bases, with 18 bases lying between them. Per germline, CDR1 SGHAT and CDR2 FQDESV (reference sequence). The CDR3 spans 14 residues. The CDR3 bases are TGTGCCAGCAGTCGACTAGTCGATCCTAGCGAGCAGTACTTC. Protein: CASSRLVDPSEQYF.

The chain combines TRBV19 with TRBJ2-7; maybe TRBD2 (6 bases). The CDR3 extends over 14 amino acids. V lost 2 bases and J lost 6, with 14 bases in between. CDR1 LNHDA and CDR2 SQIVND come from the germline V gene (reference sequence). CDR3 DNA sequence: TGTGCCAGTAGTATATCCGGGAGTCTGGGCGAGCAGTACTTC. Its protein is CASSISGSLGEQYF.

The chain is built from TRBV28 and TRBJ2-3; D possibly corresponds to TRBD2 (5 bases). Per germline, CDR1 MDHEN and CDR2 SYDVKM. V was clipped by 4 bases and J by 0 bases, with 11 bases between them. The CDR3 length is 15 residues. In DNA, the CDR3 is TGTGCCAGCAGTTGGGCGGGTCCTAGCACAGATACGCAGTATTTT. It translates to CASSWAGPSTDTQYF.

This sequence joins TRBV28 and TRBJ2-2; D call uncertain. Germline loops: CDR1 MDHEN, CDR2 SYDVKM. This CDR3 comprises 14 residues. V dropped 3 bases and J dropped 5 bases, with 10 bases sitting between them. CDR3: CASSFASTTGELFF. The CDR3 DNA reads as TGTGCCAGCAGTTTCGCTTCTACGACCGGGGAGCTGTTTTTT.

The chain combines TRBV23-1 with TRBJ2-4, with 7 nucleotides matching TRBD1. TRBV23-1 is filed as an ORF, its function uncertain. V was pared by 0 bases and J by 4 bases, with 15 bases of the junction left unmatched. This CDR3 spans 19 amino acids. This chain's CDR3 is CASSQSSWSPRDRKNIQYF. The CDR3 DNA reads TGCGCCAGCAGTCAATCGAGCTGGAGCCCCCGGGACAGAAAAAACATTCAGTACTTC.

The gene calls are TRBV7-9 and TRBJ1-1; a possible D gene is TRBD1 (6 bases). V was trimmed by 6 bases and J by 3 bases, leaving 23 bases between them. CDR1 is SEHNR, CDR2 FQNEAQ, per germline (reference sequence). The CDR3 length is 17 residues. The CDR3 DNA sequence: TGTGCCAGCAGACCCCCTGGGGCAGGGGAAGAGGACACTGAAGCTTTCTTT. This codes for CASRPPGAGEEDTEAFF.

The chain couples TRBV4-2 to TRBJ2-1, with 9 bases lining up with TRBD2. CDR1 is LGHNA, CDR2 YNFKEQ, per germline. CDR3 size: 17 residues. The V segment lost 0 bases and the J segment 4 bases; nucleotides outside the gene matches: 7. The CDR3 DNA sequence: TGTGCCAGCAGCCAAGATCGTGGCGGGAGGGAGTACAATGAGCAGTTCTTC. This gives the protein CASSQDRGGREYNEQFF.

The CDR3 loop is CASSLSTPWTSGGDTQYF. The DNA for the CDR3 is TGTGCCAGCAGCTTAAGCACACCCTGGACTAGCGGTGGGGATACGCAGTATTTT. The V gene is TRBV11-1, the J gene TRBJ2-3; 10 nucleotides match TRBD2. Germline V CDR1 and CDR2: SGHAT, FQDESV (reference sequence). V lost 2 bases, J lost 6 bases, and 14 bases stayed unmatched. The CDR3 spans 18 residues. Drawing the rest from reference TRBV11-1 and TRBJ2-3, the complete variable domain is EAEVAQSPRYKITEKSQAVAFWCDPISGHATLYWYRQILGQGPELLVQFQDESVVDDSQLPKDRFSAERLKGVDSTLKIQPAELGDSAMYLCASSLSTPWTSGGDTQYFGPGTRLTVL.